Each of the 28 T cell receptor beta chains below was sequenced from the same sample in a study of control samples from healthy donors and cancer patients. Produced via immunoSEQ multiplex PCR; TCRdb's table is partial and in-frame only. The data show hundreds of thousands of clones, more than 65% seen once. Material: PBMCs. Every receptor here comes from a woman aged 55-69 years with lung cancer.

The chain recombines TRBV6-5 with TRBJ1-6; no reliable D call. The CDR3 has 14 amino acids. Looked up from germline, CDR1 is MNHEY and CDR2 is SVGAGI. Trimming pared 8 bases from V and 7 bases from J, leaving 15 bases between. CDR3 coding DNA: TGTGCCAGCGCCTACCCCGGGTTGAATTCACCCCTCCACTTT. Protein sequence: CASAYPGLNSPLHF.

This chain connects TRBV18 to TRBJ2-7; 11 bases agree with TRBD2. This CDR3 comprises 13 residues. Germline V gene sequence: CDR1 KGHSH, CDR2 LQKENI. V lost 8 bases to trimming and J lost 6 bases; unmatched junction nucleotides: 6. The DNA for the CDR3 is TGTGCCAGCCTAGCGGGAGGAAGCGGCGAGCAGTACTTC. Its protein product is CASLAGGSGEQYF.

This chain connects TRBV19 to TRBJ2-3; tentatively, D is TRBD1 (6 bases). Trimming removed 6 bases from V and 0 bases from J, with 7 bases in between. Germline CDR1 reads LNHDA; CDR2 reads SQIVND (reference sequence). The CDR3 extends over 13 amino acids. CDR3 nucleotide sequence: TGTGCCAGTAGGGACAGCAGCACAGATACGCAGTATTTT. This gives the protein CASRDSSTDTQYF.

The CDR3 nucleotides read TGTGCCAGCTCACCACCTACTAGCGGGGGCCTACAGCAGTTCTTC. Translating it yields CASSPPTSGGLQQFF. The chain couples TRBV18 to TRBJ2-1; the match to TRBD2 covers 11 bases. V dropped 0 bases and J dropped 11; count of bases not matched to a gene: 6. The CDR3 sequence is 15 residues long. Per germline, CDR1 KGHSH and CDR2 LQKENI.

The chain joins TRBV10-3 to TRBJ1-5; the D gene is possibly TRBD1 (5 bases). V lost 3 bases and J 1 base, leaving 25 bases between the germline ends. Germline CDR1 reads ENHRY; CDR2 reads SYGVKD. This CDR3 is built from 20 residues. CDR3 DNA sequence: TGTGCCATCAGTGACCCGGATAAACCCGGGGCTACGCTGAGCAATCAGCCCCAGCATTTT. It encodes CAISDPDKPGATLSNQPQHF.

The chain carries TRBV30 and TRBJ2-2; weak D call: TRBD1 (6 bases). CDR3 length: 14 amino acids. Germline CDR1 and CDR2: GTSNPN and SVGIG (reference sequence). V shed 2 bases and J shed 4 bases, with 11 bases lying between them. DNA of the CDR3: TGTGCCTGGAGTTTGGGCAGGGGCACCGGGGAGCTGTTTTTT. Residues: CAWSLGRGTGELFF. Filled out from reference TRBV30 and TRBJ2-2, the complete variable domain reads SQTIHQWPATLVQPVGSPLSLECTVEGTSNPNLYWYRQAAGRGLQLLFYSVGIGQISSEVPQNLSASRPQDRQFILSSKKLLLSDSGFYLCAWSLGRGTGELFFGEGSRLTVL.

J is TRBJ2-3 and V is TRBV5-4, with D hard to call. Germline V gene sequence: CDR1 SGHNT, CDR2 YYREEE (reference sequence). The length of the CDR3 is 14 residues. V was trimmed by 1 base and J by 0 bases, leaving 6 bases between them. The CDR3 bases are TGTGCCAGCAGCTTGTTCGGTAGCACAGATACGCAGTATTTT. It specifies CASSLFGSTDTQYF.

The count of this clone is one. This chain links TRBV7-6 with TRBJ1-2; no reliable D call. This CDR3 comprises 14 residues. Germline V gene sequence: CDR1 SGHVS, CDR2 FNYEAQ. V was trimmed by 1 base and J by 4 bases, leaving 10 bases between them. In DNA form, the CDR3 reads TGTGCCAGCAGCTTAGACGGGAACCGCTATGGCTACACCTTC. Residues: CASSLDGNRYGYTF. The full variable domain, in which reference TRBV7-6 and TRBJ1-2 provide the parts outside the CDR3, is GAGVSQSPRYKVTKRGQDVALRCDPISGHVSLYWYRQALGQGPEFLTYFNYEAQQDKSGLPNDRFSAERPEGSISTLTIQRTEQRDSAMYRCASSLDGNRYGYTFGSGTRLTVV.

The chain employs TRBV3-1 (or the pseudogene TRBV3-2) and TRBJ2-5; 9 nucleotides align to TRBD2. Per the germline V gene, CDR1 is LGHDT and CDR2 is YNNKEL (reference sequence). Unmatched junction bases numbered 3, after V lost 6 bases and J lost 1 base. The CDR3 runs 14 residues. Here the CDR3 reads CASRRAGGQETQYF. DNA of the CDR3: TGTGCCAGCAGACGAGCGGGGGGCCAAGAGACCCAGTACTTC.

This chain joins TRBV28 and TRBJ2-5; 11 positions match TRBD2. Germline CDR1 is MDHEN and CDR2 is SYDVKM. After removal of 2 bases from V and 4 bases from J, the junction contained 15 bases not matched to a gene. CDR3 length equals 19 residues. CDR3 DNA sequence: TGTGCCAGCAGTTTAAGGGGCAGATTACTAGCGGGAGCTGGAGAGACCCAGTACTTC. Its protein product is CASSLRGRLLAGAGETQYF.

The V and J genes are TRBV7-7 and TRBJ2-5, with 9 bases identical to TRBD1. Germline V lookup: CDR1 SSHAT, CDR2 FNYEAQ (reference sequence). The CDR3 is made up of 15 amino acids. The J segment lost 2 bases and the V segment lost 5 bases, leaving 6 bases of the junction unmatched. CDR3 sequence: CASSRDRVGQETQYF. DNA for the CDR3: TGTGCCAGCAGCAGGGACAGGGTAGGACAAGAGACCCAGTACTTC. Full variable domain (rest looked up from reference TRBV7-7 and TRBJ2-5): GAGVSQSPRYKVTKRGQDVTLRCDPISSHATLYWYQQALGQGPEFLTYFNYEAQPDKSGLPSDRFSAERPEGSISTLTIQRTEQRDSAMYRCASSRDRVGQETQYFGPGTRLLVL.

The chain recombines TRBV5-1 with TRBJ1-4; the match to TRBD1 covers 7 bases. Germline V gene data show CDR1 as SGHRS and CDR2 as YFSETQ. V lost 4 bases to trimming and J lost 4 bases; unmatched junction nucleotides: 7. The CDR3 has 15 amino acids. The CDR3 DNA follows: TGCGCCAGCAGCCCGGGGGACAGCCTTAATGAAAAACTGTTTTTT. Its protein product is CASSPGDSLNEKLFF.

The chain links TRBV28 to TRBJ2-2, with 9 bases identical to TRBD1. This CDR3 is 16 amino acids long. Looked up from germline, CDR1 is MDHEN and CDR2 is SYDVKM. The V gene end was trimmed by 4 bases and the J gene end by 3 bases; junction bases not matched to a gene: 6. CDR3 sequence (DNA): TGTGCCAGCAGTTCATGGACAGGGGCCTACACCGGGGAGCTGTTTTTT. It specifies CASSSWTGAYTGELFF.

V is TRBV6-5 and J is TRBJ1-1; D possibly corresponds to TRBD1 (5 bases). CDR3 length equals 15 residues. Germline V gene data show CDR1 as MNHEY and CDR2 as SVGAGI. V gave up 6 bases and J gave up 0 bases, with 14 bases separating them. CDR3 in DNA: TGTGCCAGCAGGGACATTTCCTTATTGAACACTGAAGCTTTCTTT. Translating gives CASRDISLLNTEAFF.

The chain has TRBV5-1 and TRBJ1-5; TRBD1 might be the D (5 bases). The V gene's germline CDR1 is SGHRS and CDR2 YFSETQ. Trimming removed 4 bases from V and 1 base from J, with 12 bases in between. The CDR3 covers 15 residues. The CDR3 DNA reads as TGCGCCAGCAGCCCTGACGGGGGGAGCAATCAGCCCCAGCATTTT. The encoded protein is CASSPDGGSNQPQHF.

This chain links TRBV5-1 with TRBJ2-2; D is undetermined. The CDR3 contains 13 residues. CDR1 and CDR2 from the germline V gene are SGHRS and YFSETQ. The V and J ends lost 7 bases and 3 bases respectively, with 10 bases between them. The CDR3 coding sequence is TGCGCCAGCGCCTCCGGGTACACCGGGGAGCTGTTTTTT. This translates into CASASGYTGELFF.

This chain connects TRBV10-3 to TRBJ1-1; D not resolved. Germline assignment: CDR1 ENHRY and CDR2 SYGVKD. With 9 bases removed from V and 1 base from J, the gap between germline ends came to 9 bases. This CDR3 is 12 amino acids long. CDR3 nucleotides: TGTGCCATTGGCAGGTCGAACACTGAAGCTTTCTTT. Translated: CAIGRSNTEAFF.

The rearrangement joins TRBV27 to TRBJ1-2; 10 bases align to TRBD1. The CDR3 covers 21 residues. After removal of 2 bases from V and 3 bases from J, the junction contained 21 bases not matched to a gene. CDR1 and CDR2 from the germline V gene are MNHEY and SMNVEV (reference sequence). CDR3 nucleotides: TGTGCCAGCAGTTTAAGGAACTACCAAAACCGCCCGGGACAGGGGTACTATGGCTACACCTTC. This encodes CASSLRNYQNRPGQGYYGYTF.

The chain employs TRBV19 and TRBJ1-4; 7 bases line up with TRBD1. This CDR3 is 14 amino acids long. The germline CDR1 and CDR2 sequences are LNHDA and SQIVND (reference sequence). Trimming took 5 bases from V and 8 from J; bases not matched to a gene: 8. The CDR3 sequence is CASSRQGVGEKLFF. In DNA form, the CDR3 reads TGTGCCAGTAGTCGACAGGGTGTGGGCGAAAAACTGTTTTTT.

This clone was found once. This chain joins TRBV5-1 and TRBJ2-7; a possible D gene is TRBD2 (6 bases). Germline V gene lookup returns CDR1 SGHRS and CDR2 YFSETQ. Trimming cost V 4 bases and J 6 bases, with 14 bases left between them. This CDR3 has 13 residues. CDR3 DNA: TGCGCCAGCAGCCCCGGCGGGGACCTCGAGCAGTACTTC. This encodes CASSPGGDLEQYF.

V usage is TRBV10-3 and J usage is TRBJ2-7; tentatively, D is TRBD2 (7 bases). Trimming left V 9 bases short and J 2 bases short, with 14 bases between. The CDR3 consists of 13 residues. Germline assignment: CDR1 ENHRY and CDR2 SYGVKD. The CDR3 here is CAIQGGAAYEQYF. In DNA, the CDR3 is TGTGCCATTCAAGGGGGGGCAGCCTACGAGCAGTACTTC.

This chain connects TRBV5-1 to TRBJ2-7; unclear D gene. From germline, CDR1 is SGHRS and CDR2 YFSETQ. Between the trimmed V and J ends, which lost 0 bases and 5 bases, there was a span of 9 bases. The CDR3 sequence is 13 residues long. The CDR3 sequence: CASSLGMTDEQYF. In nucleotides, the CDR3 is TGCGCCAGCAGCTTGGGTATGACGGACGAGCAGTACTTC.

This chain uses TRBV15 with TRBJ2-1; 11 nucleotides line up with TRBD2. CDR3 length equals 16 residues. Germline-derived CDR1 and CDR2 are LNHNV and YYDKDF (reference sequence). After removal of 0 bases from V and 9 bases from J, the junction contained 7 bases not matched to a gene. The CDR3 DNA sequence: TGTGCCACCAGCAGAGATGGGCTAGCGGGAGGAGGTGAGCAGTTCTTC. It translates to CATSRDGLAGGGEQFF.

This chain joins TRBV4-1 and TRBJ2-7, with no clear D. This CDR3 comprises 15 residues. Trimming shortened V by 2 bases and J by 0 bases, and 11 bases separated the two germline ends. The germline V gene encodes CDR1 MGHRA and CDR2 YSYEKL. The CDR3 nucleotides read TGCGCCAGCAGCCAATTCGAGCTCCCCTCCTACGAGCAGTACTTC. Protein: CASSQFELPSYEQYF.

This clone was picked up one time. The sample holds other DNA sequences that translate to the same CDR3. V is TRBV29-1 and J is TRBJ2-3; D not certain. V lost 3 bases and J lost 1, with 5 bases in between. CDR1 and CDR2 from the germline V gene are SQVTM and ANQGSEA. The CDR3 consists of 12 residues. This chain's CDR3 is CSVDGGTDTQYF. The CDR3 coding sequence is TGCAGCGTTGATGGGGGCACAGATACGCAGTATTTT.

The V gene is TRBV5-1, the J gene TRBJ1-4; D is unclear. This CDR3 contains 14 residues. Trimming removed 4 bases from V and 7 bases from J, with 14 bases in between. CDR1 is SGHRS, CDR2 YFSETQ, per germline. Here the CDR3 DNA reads TGCGCCAGCAGCCCCCGCGGGGTGTTTGAAAAACTGTTTTTT. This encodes CASSPRGVFEKLFF.

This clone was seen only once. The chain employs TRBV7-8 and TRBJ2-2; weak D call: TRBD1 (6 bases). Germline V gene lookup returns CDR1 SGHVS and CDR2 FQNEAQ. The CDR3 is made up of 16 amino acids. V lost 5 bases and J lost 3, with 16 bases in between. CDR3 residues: CASSLHRVFHTGELFF. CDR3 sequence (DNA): TGTGCCAGCAGCCTCCACAGGGTTTTCCACACCGGGGAGCTGTTTTTT.

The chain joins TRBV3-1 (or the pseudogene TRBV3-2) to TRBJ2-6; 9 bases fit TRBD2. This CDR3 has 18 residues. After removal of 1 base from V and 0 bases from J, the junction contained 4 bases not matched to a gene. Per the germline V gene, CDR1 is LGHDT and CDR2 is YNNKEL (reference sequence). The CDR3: CASSQVLAGRSGANVLTF. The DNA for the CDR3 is TGTGCCAGCAGCCAAGTGCTAGCGGGGCGCTCTGGGGCCAACGTCCTGACTTTC.